This T cell receptor (beta chain) was profiled in a study of blood T cell repertoires in COVID-19. Study-wide background: COVID-19 samples collected from the United States, Italy and Spain covered acute and convalescent phases.

Germline V gene sequence: CDR1 SGHTA, CDR2 FQGNSA. The length of the CDR3 is 16 residues. The V and J ends lost 1 base and 2 bases respectively, with 13 bases between them. In the authors' workflow: Reference gene primer amplification gave nucleated cell count estimates. Some clones are missing from TCRdb's copy, which holds only in-frame ones; the method was immunoSEQ multiplex PCR. V, J and clone size reflect that table, while D and trimming were determined from the DNA. Of 410,000 or so clones listed, just over 85% are singletons. The clonotype originates from a woman aged 25-40 years with active or convalescent COVID-19. The chain joins TRBV7-2 to TRBJ2-3; D might be TRBD2 (7 bases). Sequencing was performed on peripheral blood. CDR3 sequence (DNA): TGTGCCAGCAGCTTAGTTATTGCGGGGGCCACAGATACGCAGTATTTT. This sequence encodes CASSLVIAGATDTQYF.